The entry below gives a single T cell receptor (beta chain) sequence along with its context. Germline V gene sequence: CDR1 SGDLS, CDR2 YYNGEE. V lost 4 bases and J 2 bases, leaving 14 bases between the germline ends. This CDR3 is 15 amino acids long. Once RNA had been extracted, it was reverse transcribed into cDNA to act as the sequencing template. Libraries were prepared by immunoSEQ multiplex PCR; TCRdb keeps only in-frame clonotypes and omits some of them. In the table there are approximately 180,000 clones, about 48% of which are singletons. As for treatment: oral pan-JAK inhibitor, 5-10 mg twice daily. The data are from a study of CD8+ T cells in alopecia areata. Study-wide background: Patients in the treated group were given tofacitinib by mouth, 5 to 10 mg twice a day. A 6-month off-drug phase came after tofacitinib, which had lasted 6 to 18 months.

The J gene is TRBJ2-3, the V gene TRBV9; D unclear. This sample comprised CD8+ T cells sorted from blood, obtained at week 24, from a patient treated with tofacitinib. The clonotype originates from a human donor with alopecia areata. In nucleotides, the CDR3 is TGTGCCAGCAGCCCCCGGATTGGCTCCACAGATACGCAGTATTTT. Its protein is CASSPRIGSTDTQYF. Variable domain in full (rest from reference TRBV9 and TRBJ2-3): DSGVTQTPKHLITATGQRVTLRCSPRSGDLSVYWYQQSLDQGLQFLIQYYNGEERAKGNILERFSAQQFPDLHSELNLSSLELGDSALYFCASSPRIGSTDTQYFGPGTRLTVL.